One sample yielded the 23 T cell receptor beta chains listed below, sequenced in a study of T-cell memory formation after mild COVID-19 (dated by TCRdb to the early 2020s). Library method: 5' RACE. Sequencing was carried out with an Illumina NovaSeq 6000. The public reads were reprocessed in TCRdb via fastp at Q25 and MiXCR, keeping in-frame beta chains. Rows are combined by CDR3 protein, so each entry shows the most common genes and DNA. The sample table lists hundreds of thousands of distinct CDR3 sequences, 25% of them with a count of one. The ten largest clonotypes hold around 13% of the sample. Specimen: PBMCs or a T cell subset sorted from them (not recorded which). The receptors were sampled from an adult woman who had mild COVID-19 (a few samples of this study predate the infection). The sample titles of this study are shuffled in the database, so cell type and time point are left out; the donor was told from shared clones.

This clonotype was counted only a few times. CDR3 sequence (DNA): TGTGCCGACAGATTGGAATCAGATACGCAGTATTTT. Protein: CADRLESDTQYF. The rearrangement uses TRBV7-9 and TRBJ2-3; D may be TRBD1 (5 bases). Germline CDR1 reads SEHNR; CDR2 reads FQNEAQ (reference sequence). Trimming cost V 11 bases and J 4 bases, with 13 bases left between them. The CDR3 covers 12 residues.

This clonotype was observed a single time. This sequence joins TRBV24-1 and TRBJ2-1; tentative D call: TRBD2 (5 bases). The CDR3 runs to 17 residues. Germline V lookup: CDR1 KGHDR, CDR2 SFDVKD. Trimming took 7 bases from V and 2 from J, leaving 20 bases between them. The CDR3 loop reads CATSTPSGLAPYNEQFF. The DNA of the CDR3 is TGTGCCACCAGCACCCCCAGCGGTCTAGCCCCCTACAATGAGCAGTTCTTC.

V is TRBV4-3 and J is TRBJ1-1; 7 bases match TRBD1. This CDR3 has 14 amino acids. The trim removed 4 bases at V and 5 bases at J, leaving 7 bases unmatched. Per germline, CDR1 LGHNA and CDR2 YSLEER. The CDR3 reads CASSLIQGGTEAFF. Here the CDR3 DNA reads TGCGCCAGCAGCCTGATTCAGGGGGGGACTGAAGCTTTCTTT.

The CDR3 spells CASSFSSLYGYTF. The CDR3 nucleotides read TGTGCCAGCAGTTTTTCAAGTCTCTATGGCTACACCTTC. The V call is TRBV27, the J call TRBJ1-2; D is uncertain. The CDR3 covers 13 residues. Germline-derived CDR1 and CDR2 are MNHEY and SMNVEV (reference sequence). The V and J ends lost 3 bases and 4 bases respectively, with 9 bases between them.

V is TRBV3-1 and J is TRBJ1-6; 7 positions agree with TRBD1. The trim removed 5 bases at V and 7 bases at J, leaving 8 bases unmatched. There are 15 residues in the CDR3. Germline lookup yields CDR1 LGHDT and CDR2 YNNKEL (reference sequence). The chain's CDR3 is CASSYGGDSNSPLHF. DNA of the CDR3: TGTGCCAGCAGCTACGGAGGGGACAGCAATTCACCCCTCCACTTT.

This clonotype was seen a few times. The J gene is TRBJ1-5, the V gene TRBV6-2 or TRBV6-3; D might be TRBD1 (5 bases). The CDR3 totals 14 residues. V lost 2 bases and J 9 bases, leaving 14 bases between the germline ends. Germline loops: CDR1 MNHEY, CDR2 SVGEGT. The CDR3 DNA follows: TGTGCCAGCAGTTACGGGGCCCGCCTGGGGCCCCAGCATTTT. It codes for CASSYGARLGPQHF.

This clonotype was found a few times. The chain combines TRBV7-8 with TRBJ2-3; the match to TRBD1 covers 7 bases. With 2 bases clipped from V and 7 bases from J, the junction kept 12 bases outside the gene matches. The germline V gene has CDR1 SGHVS and CDR2 FQNEAQ. This CDR3 comprises 16 residues. The CDR3 nucleotides are TGTGCCAGCAGCTTAAGCGACAGGGACCTAGGGTATACGCAGTATTTT. This codes for CASSLSDRDLGYTQYF.

CDR3 nucleotide sequence: TGTGCCAGCAGTTACTGGGGCGGGCACAATGAGCAGTTCTTC. Its protein product is CASSYWGGHNEQFF. The V and J genes are TRBV6-2 or TRBV6-3 and TRBJ2-1; perhaps D is TRBD1 or TRBD2 (5 bases each). Germline loops: CDR1 MNHEY, CDR2 SVGEGT. The CDR3 sequence is 14 residues long. V was trimmed by 1 base and J by 5 bases, leaving 9 bases between them.

The chain recombines TRBV25-1 with TRBJ2-7, with D possibly TRBD1 on 8 matching bases. The CDR3 totals 14 residues. Trimming cost V 4 bases and J 6 bases, with 16 bases left between them. Germline CDR1 MGHDK, CDR2 SYGVNS. CDR3 DNA sequence: TGTGCCAGCAGTGTACCGAACAGGGGGGGCGAGCAGTACTTC. Translating gives CASSVPNRGGEQYF.

V is TRBV20-1 and J is TRBJ1-2; D unclear. The V end lost 6 bases, the J end lost 4 bases, and 9 bases lay between the germline ends. The V gene's germline CDR1 is DFQATT and CDR2 SNEGSKA (reference sequence). The length of the CDR3 is 11 residues. The CDR3 region is CSAPSIYGYTF. Written as DNA, the CDR3 is TGCAGTGCCCCCAGCATCTATGGCTACACCTTC.

At least ten counts were recorded for this clonotype. This chain joins TRBV7-6 and TRBJ2-7; the D gene could be TRBD1 or TRBD2 (6 bases each). Germline assignment: CDR1 SGHVS and CDR2 FNYEAQ. Deletions cut 2 bases from V and 5 bases from J, with 16 bases between. The CDR3 extends over 15 amino acids. This chain's CDR3 is CASSLRGGGYDEQYF. CDR3 coding DNA: TGTGCCAGCAGCTTACGTGGAGGGGGGTACGACGAGCAGTACTTC.

V and J are TRBV20-1 and TRBJ2-1; weak D call: TRBD2 (6 bases). Trimming took off 3 bases at V and 9 bases at J, with 18 bases between the two ends. The CDR3 consists of 14 residues. The germline V gene has CDR1 DFQATT and CDR2 SNEGSKA (reference sequence). The CDR3 spells CSASFWDLSGEQFF. The CDR3 nucleotides read TGCAGTGCTAGTTTCTGGGACTTGAGTGGTGAGCAGTTCTTC.

The chain has TRBV6-5 and TRBJ2-7, with 7 bases lining up with TRBD1. There are 14 residues in the CDR3. Germline values: CDR1 MNHEY, CDR2 SVGAGI. After removal of 5 bases from V and 9 bases from J, the junction contained 13 bases not matched to a gene. The CDR3 region is CASSLQPDRAVQYF. The DNA of the CDR3 is TGTGCCAGCAGTCTCCAACCAGACAGGGCGGTGCAGTACTTC.

There are a few counts of this clonotype. The V gene is TRBV6-6, the J gene TRBJ2-1; TRBD2 aligns across 7 bases. Germline values: CDR1 MNHNY, CDR2 SVGAGI (reference sequence). The CDR3 contains 16 residues. The V gene end was trimmed by 2 bases and the J gene end by 8 bases; junction bases not matched to a gene: 12. The CDR3 sequence is CASSYGPVSGWYEQFF. The CDR3, as DNA: TGTGCCAGCAGTTACGGGCCTGTTAGCGGGTGGTATGAGCAGTTCTTC.

There are a few counts of this clonotype. The rearrangement uses TRBV7-9 and TRBJ2-7; 7 bases fit TRBD2. There are 14 residues in the CDR3. Germline values: CDR1 SEHNR, CDR2 FQNEAQ (reference sequence). V dropped 4 bases and J dropped 0; count of bases not matched to a gene: 3. The CDR3 reads CASSSQRDSYEQYF. For the CDR3, the DNA is TGTGCCAGCAGCTCCCAGCGGGACTCCTACGAGCAGTACTTC.

V and J are TRBV24-1 and TRBJ2-2, with 10 bases identical to TRBD1. CDR1 and CDR2 (germline): KGHDR, SFDVKD. The CDR3 is made up of 17 amino acids. V shed 2 bases and J 2 bases; nucleotides not matched to a gene: 4. CDR3 protein: CATSDWRDRGNTGELFF. The CDR3 DNA follows: TGTGCCACCAGTGATTGGCGGGACAGGGGTAACACCGGGGAGCTGTTTTTT.

A word on this clonotype: Given a much more abundant clone one base away, this may be a read error. The chain couples TRBV6-1 to TRBJ2-1; D remains ambiguous. Germline V CDR1 and CDR2: MNHNS, SASEGT. The CDR3 runs to 12 residues. Here the CDR3 reads CSSKVGLRPQFF. The DNA of the CDR3 is TGTTCCAGCAAAGTAGGGCTGAGACCGCAGTTCTTC.

This chain links TRBV15 with TRBJ2-5, with 8 bases fitting TRBD1. V was pared by 5 bases and J by 4 bases, with 9 bases of the junction left unmatched. CDR1 is LNHNV and CDR2 is YYDKDF in the germline V gene (reference sequence). This CDR3 spans 15 amino acids. CDR3 coding DNA: TGTGCCACCAGCGGCGGACAGGGACTTGGAGAGACCCAGTACTTC. This translates into CATSGGQGLGETQYF.

The rearrangement links TRBV5-1 to TRBJ1-6, with 11 bases lining up with TRBD1. V shed 4 bases, J shed 6 bases, and the junction held 9 bases outside the gene matches. This CDR3 comprises 17 residues. The germline V gene encodes CDR1 SGHRS and CDR2 YFSETQ. The CDR3 DNA sequence: TGCGCCAGCAGCCCAGGACAGGGGGCCGTCGGTAATTCACCCCTCCACTTT. Translating it yields CASSPGQGAVGNSPLHF. Using reference TRBV5-1 and TRBJ1-6 for the parts outside the CDR3, the full variable domain is KAGVTQTPRYLIKTRGQQVTLSCSPISGHRSVSWYQQTPGQGLQFLFEYFSETQRNKGNFPGRFSGRQFSNSRSEMNVSTLELGDSALYLCASSPGQGAVGNSPLHFGNGTRLTVT.

This clonotype was counted between two and nine times. The chain carries TRBV5-4 and TRBJ2-1; 7 bases agree with TRBD2. The V gene end was trimmed by 3 bases and the J gene end by 15 bases; junction bases not matched to a gene: 9. This CDR3 has 12 residues. The germline gives CDR1 SGHNT, CDR2 YYREEE (reference sequence). As DNA, the CDR3 is TGTGCCAGCAGCTGGGGGGGTGTCGCAGCGTTCTTC. It yields the protein CASSWGGVAAFF.

In this sample, this clonotype turned up a few times. J is TRBJ2-1 and V is TRBV25-1; tentative D call: TRBD2 (6 bases). V lost 4 bases, J lost 7 bases, and 14 bases lay in between. The germline CDR1 and CDR2 sequences are MGHDK and SYGVNS. The CDR3 is made up of 14 amino acids. Here the CDR3 reads CASSVGGGRNEQFF. CDR3 nucleotides: TGTGCCAGCAGTGTGGGGGGAGGCAGGAATGAGCAGTTCTTC.

This chain joins TRBV20-1 and TRBJ1-1; unclear D gene. Between the trimmed V and J ends, which lost 0 bases and 7 bases, there was a span of 12 bases. Germline loops: CDR1 DFQATT, CDR2 SNEGSKA (reference sequence). The CDR3 has 13 amino acids. The CDR3 sequence is CSARDMAVIEAFF. The DNA for the CDR3 is TGCAGTGCTAGAGATATGGCCGTTATTGAAGCTTTCTTT.

In its sample, this clonotype was seen a few times. The CDR3 DNA reads TGTGCCAGCACCTCCTTCGAGACAGGGCCTTACGAGCAGTACTTC. Protein sequence: CASTSFETGPYEQYF. V and J are TRBV7-9 and TRBJ2-7; 7 bases agree with TRBD1. The CDR3 is made up of 15 amino acids. Germline V gives CDR1 SEHNR, CDR2 FQNEAQ (reference sequence). Trimming cost V 7 bases and J 4 bases; bases outside gene matches: 13.